The clone carrying this T cell receptor (beta chain) was counted many times. Antigen: not known. This specimen comes from a study of T-cell reconstitution after alpha-beta-depleted transplantation in children. General study results and limits: Expanded graft clones, several hundred of them, were reportedly the source of alpha-beta T cells about two months after transplant. From surviving recipient T cells and thymic progenitors came the high day-60 TCRbeta diversity observed in some patients.

Germline values: CDR1 DFQATT, CDR2 SNEGSKA (reference sequence). The CDR3 covers 13 residues. V dropped 7 bases and J dropped 2 bases, with 14 bases sitting between them. The TCRbeta library was prepared with unique molecular identifiers. TCRdb redid the calling of the PCR reads with MiXCR, one entry per CDR3 protein. This table has about 590,000 distinct CDR3 sequences, over 10% appearing once. The sequence was obtained from a male patient aged 10 to 17 who had a stem cell transplant for acute myeloid leukemia, so the T cells may come from the graft donor. The J gene is TRBJ1-1, the V gene TRBV20-1; the D is unclear. Source: PBMCs, mostly from graft donor cells, taken 360 days after TCRalphabeta/CD19-depleted stem cell transplant. CDR3 nucleotide sequence: TGCAGTGTTATAAAAGTTGGTAACACTGAAGCTTTCTTT. Protein sequence: CSVIKVGNTEAFF.